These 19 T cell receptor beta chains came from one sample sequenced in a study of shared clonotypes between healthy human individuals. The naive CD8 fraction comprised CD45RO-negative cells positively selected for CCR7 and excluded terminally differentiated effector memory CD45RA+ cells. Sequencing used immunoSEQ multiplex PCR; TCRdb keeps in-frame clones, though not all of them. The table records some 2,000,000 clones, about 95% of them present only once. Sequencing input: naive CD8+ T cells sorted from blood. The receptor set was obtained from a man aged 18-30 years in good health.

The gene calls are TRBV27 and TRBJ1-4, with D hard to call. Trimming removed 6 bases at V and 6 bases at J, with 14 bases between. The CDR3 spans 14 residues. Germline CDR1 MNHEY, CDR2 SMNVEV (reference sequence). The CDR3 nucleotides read TGTGCCAGCAGCCTGGGTGGTGCGTATGAAAAACTGTTTTTT. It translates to CASSLGGAYEKLFF.

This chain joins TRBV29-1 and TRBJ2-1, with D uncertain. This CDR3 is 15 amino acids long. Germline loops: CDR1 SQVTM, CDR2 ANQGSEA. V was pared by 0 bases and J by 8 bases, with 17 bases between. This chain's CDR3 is CSVEDPTRLGDEQFF. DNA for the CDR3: TGCAGCGTTGAAGATCCGACCAGACTTGGGGATGAGCAGTTCTTC.

CDR3 sequence reads: CASDDRQGNQPQHF. CDR3 nucleotide sequence: TGTGCCAGCGATGACCGACAGGGCAATCAGCCCCAGCATTTT. The chain combines TRBV10-3 with TRBJ1-5; TRBD1 might be the D (6 bases). Deletions cut 10 bases from V and 2 bases from J, with 15 bases between. This CDR3 region has 14 residues. Germline CDR1 is ENHRY and CDR2 is SYGVKD.

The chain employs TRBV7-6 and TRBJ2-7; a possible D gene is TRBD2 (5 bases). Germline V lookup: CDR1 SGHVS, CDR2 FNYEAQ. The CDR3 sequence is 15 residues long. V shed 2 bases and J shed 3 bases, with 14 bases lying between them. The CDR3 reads CASSLREGLGYEQYF. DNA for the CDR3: TGTGCCAGCAGCTTACGTGAGGGTTTGGGCTACGAGCAGTACTTC.

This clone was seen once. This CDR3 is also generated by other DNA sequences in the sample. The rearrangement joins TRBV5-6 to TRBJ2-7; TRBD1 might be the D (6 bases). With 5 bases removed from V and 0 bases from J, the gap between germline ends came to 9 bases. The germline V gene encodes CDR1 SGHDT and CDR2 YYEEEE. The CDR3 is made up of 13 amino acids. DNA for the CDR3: TGTGCCAGCAGTTGGGGGCCCTCCTACGAGCAGTACTTC. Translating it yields CASSWGPSYEQYF. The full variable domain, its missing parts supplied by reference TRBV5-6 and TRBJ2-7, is DAGVTQSPTHLIKTRGQQVTLRCSPKSGHDTVSWYQQALGQGPQFIFQYYEEEERQRGNFPDRFSGHQFPNYSSELNVNALLLGDSALYLCASSWGPSYEQYFGPGTRLTVT.

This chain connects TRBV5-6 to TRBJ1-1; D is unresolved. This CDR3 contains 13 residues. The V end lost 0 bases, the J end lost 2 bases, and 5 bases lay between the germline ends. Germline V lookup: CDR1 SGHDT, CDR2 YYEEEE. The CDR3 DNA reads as TGTGCCAGCAGCTTGGCAACTAACACTGAAGCTTTCTTT. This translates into CASSLATNTEAFF. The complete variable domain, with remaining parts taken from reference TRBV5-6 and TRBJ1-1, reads DAGVTQSPTHLIKTRGQQVTLRCSPKSGHDTVSWYQQALGQGPQFIFQYYEEEERQRGNFPDRFSGHQFPNYSSELNVNALLLGDSALYLCASSLATNTEAFFGQGTRLTVV.

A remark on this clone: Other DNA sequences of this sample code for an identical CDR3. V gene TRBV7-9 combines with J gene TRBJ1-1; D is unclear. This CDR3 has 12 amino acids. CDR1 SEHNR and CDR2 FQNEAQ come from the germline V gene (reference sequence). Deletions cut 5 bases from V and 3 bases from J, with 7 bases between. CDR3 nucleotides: TGTGCCAGCAGCCGAGGCGACACTGAAGCTTTCTTT. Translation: CASSRGDTEAFF.

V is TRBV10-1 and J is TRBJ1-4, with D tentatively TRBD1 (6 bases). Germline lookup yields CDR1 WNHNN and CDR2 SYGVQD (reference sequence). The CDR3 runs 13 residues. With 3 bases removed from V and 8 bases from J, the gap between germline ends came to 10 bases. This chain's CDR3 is CASSDSGAEKLFF. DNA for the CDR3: TGCGCCAGCAGTGACTCAGGGGCCGAAAAACTGTTTTTT.

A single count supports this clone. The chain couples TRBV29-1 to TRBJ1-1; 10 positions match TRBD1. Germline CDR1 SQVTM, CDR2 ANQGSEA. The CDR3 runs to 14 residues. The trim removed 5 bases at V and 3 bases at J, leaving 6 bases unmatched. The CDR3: CSVMTGGAYTEAFF. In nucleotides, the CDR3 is TGCAGCGTTATGACAGGGGGCGCTTACACTGAAGCTTTCTTT.

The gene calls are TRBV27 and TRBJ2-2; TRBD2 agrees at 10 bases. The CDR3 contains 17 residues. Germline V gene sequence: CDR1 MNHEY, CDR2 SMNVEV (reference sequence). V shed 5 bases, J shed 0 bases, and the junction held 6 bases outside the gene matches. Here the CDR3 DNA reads TGTGCCAGCAGTCCTCTAGCGGGGGCCACGAACACCGGGGAGCTGTTTTTT. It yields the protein CASSPLAGATNTGELFF.

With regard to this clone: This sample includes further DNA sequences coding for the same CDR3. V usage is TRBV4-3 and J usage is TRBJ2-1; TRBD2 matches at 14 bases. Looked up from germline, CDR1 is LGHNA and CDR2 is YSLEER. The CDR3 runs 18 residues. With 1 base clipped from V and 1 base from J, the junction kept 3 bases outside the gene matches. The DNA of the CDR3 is TGCGCCAGCAGCCAAGGACTAGCGGGAGGGCTTTCCTACAATGAGCAGTTCTTC. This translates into CASSQGLAGGLSYNEQFF.

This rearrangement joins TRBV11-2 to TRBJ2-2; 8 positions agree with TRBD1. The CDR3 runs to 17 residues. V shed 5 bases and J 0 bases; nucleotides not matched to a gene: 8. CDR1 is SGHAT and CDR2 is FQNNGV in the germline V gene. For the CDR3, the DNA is TGTGCCAGCAGCCGCTCTATACAGGGGGCGAACACCGGGGAGCTGTTTTTT. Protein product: CASSRSIQGANTGELFF. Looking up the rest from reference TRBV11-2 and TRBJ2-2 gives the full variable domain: EAGVAQSPRYKIIEKRQSVAFWCNPISGHATLYWYQQILGQGPKLLIQFQNNGVVDDSQLPKDRFSAERLKGVDSTLKIQPAKLEDSAVYLCASSRSIQGANTGELFFGEGSRLTVL.

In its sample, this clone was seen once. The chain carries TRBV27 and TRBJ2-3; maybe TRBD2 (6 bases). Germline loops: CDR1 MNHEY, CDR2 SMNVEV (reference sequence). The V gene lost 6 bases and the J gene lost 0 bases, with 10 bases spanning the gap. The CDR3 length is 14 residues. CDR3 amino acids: CASSYGGSTDTQYF. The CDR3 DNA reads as TGTGCCAGCAGCTATGGGGGGAGCACAGATACGCAGTATTTT.

CDR3 sequence (DNA): TGTGCCAGCAGCGTAGGGCTCGCGGGGGCCCTGGGTGTCAATGAGCAGTTCTTC. The encoded protein is CASSVGLAGALGVNEQFF. The gene calls are TRBV9 and TRBJ2-1; tentatively, D is TRBD2 (7 bases). Per germline, CDR1 SGDLS and CDR2 YYNGEE. The V end was cut by 0 bases, the J end by 6 bases, with 22 bases between. The CDR3 spans 18 residues.

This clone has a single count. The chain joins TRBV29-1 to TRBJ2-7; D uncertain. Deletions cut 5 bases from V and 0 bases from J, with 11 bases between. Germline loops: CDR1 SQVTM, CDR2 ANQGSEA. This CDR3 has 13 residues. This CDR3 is CSVTDGSSYEQYF. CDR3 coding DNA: TGCAGCGTTACTGACGGAAGCTCCTACGAGCAGTACTTC.

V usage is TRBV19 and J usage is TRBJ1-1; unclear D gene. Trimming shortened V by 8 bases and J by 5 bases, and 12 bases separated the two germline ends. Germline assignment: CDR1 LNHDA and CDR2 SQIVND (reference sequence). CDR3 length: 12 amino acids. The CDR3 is CASVLGGTEAFF. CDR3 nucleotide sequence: TGTGCCAGTGTACTAGGTGGTACTGAAGCTTTCTTT.

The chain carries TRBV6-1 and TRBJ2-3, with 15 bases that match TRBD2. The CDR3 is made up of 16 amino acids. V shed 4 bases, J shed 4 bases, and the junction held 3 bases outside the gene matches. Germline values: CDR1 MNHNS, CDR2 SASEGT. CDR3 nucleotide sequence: TGTGCCAGCAGTGGGACTAGCGGGAGGGCCCCAGATACGCAGTATTTT. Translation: CASSGTSGRAPDTQYF.

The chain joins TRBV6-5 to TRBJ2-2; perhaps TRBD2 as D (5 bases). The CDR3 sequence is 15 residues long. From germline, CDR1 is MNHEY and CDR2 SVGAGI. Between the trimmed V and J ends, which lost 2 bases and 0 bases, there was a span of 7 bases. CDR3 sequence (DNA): TGTGCCAGCAGTTACGAACTAGCGAACACCGGGGAGCTGTTTTTT. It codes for CASSYELANTGELFF.

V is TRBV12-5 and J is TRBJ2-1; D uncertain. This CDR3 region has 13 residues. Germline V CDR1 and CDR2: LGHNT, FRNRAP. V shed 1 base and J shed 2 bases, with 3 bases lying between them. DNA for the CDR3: TGTGCTAGTGGTTTGGAGCCCTACAATGAGCAGTTCTTC. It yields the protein CASGLEPYNEQFF. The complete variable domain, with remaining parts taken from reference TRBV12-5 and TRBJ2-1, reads DARVTQTPRHKVTEMGQEVTMRCQPILGHNTVFWYRQTMMQGLELLAYFRNRAPLDDSGMPKDRFSAEMPDATLATLKIQPSEPRDSAVYFCASGLEPYNEQFFGPGTRLTVL.